This TCR beta chain came from a study of T-cell memory formation after mild COVID-19. Overall study context: Largely, the TCR clusters proved donor specific.

Concerning this clonotype itself: Its antigen is unidentified.

This CDR3 has 12 residues. V was pared by 4 bases and J by 6 bases, with 9 bases between. Per the germline V gene, CDR1 is SEHNR and CDR2 is FQNEAQ (reference sequence). General study results and limits: Most CD4+ clones that shrank were in CM and EM, while CD8+ ones turned up in EMRA. Researchers found some responding clones in pre-infection memory, a sign that cross-reactive memory joined.

TCRdb fed the 5' RACE reads into MiXCR, producing one record per CDR3 protein. The repertoire holds some 70,000 distinct CDR3 sequences, with roughly a sixth as singletons. This chain connects TRBV7-9 to TRBJ1-2; D perhaps matches TRBD1 (6 bases). This receptor was taken from an adult woman who had mild COVID-19 (a few samples of this study predate the infection). Cell type and time point are not known. The sample comprised PBMCs or a T cell subset sorted from them (not recorded which). The CDR3 nucleotides read TGTGCCAGCAGCTCACAGGGAGATGGCTACACCTTC. It specifies CASSSQGDGYTF. Combining the CDR3 with reference TRBV7-9 and TRBJ1-2 gives the whole variable domain DTGVSQNPRHKITKRGQNVTFRCDPISEHNRLYWYRQTLGQGPEFLTYFQNEAQLEKSRLLSDRFSAERPKGSFSTLEIQRTEQGDSAMYLCASSSQGDGYTFGSGTRLTVV.